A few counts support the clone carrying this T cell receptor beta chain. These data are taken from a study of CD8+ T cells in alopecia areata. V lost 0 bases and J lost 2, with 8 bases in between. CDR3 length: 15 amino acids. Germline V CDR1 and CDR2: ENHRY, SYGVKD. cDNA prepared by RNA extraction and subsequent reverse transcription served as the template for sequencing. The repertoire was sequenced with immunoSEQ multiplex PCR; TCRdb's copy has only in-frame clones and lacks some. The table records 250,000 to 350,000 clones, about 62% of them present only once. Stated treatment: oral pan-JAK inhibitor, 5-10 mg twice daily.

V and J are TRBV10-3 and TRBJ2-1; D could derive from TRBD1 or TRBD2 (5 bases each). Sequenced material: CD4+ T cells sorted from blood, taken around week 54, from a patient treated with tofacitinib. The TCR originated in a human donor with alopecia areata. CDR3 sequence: CAISESTGPYNEQFF. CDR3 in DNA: TGTGCCATCAGTGAGTCAACGGGGCCCTACAATGAGCAGTTCTTC.